The 15 T cell receptor beta chains presented below share a single source sample, sequenced in a study of blood T cell repertoires in COVID-19. Clones were read by immunoSEQ multiplex PCR, and TCRdb kept only the in-frame ones, dropping some. The data hold around 100,000 clones, with roughly 80% observed a single time. The material sequenced was peripheral blood. All receptors derive from a man between 60 and 70 years old with acute or convalescent COVID-19.

V is TRBV12-3 or TRBV12-4 and J is TRBJ2-5; D is unresolved. V was trimmed by 4 bases and J by 5 bases, leaving 11 bases between them. The CDR3 is 13 residues long. CDR3 in amino acids: CASSSLVLETQYF. Written as DNA, the CDR3 is TGTGCCAGCAGTTCCCTCGTACTGGAGACCCAGTACTTC.

This clone showed up just once. This chain uses TRBV28 with TRBJ2-2, with D perhaps TRBD2 (5 bases). CDR3 length: 14 amino acids. Per the germline V gene, CDR1 is MDHEN and CDR2 is SYDVKM. V lost 6 bases, J lost 4 bases, and 12 bases lay in between. CDR3 coding DNA: TGTGCCAGCAGGCCCCTCGGGATCACCGGGGAGCTGTTTTTT. This sequence encodes CASRPLGITGELFF.

The V gene is TRBV7-5, the J gene TRBJ2-3; TRBD2 was called by the table and not checked on the DNA. TRBV7-5 is tagged as a pseudogene. The CDR3 is 16 amino acids. The DNA of the CDR3 is TGTGCCAGAAGCAAGCTTAGCGGGAGAGTCGCAGATACGCAGTATTTT. This sequence encodes CARSKLSGRVADTQYF.

The chain links TRBV9 to TRBJ2-3; D gene unclear. This CDR3 is built from 15 residues. Trimming took 0 bases from V and 0 from J, leaving 8 bases between them. Germline-derived CDR1 and CDR2 are SGDLS and YYNGEE. The CDR3 DNA sequence: TGTGCCAGCAGCGTAGCGGTCGGGAGCACAGATACGCAGTATTTT. Its translation is CASSVAVGSTDTQYF.

The chain combines TRBV5-3 with TRBJ2-7; D is unresolved. TRBV5-3 is identified as an open reading frame with a role that is uncertain. V lost 3 bases, J lost 8 bases, and 3 bases lay in between. This CDR3 is 9 amino acids long. CDR3 in DNA: TGTGCCAGAAGCTCAAAGCAGTACGTC. Its protein is CARSSKQYV.

The V and J genes are TRBV5-5 and TRBJ1-6; D is unresolved. This CDR3 has 14 amino acids. Looked up from germline, CDR1 is SGHKS and CDR2 is YYEKEE (reference sequence). V dropped 3 bases and J dropped 14 bases, with 18 bases sitting between them. The CDR3, as DNA: TGTGCCAGCAGCTCCCCCCGACATTCTCTCACCCTCCACTTT. This encodes CASSSPRHSLTLHF.

The chain uses TRBV3-1 (or the pseudogene TRBV3-2) and TRBJ1-1; D is unresolved. V was clipped by 0 bases and J by 7 bases, with 12 bases between them. Germline CDR1 LGHDT, CDR2 YNNKEL (reference sequence). The CDR3 extends over 14 amino acids. CDR3: CASSQDEGLSEAFF. CDR3 sequence (DNA): TGTGCCAGCAGCCAAGATGAGGGTTTGAGTGAAGCTTTCTTT.

In nucleotides, the CDR3 is TGCGCCAGCAGCTTGGCTCCGGCGGTGGACTCTGGGGCCAACGTCCTGACTTTC. This codes for CASSLAPAVDSGANVLTF. The chain has TRBV5-1 and TRBJ2-6; D gene unclear. V shed 0 bases and J shed 0 bases, with 13 bases lying between them. Germline lookup yields CDR1 SGHRS and CDR2 YFSETQ. The CDR3 has 18 residues.

The chain carries TRBV7-8 and TRBJ1-3, with D perhaps matching TRBD1 (5 bases). The length of the CDR3 is 14 residues. CDR1 is SGHVS and CDR2 is FQNEAQ in the germline V gene. Trimming took off 4 bases at V and 5 bases at J, with 12 bases between the two ends. Here the CDR3 reads CASSSRDGRNTIYF. CDR3 in DNA: TGTGCCAGCAGCTCCAGGGATGGGAGAAACACCATATATTTT.

A single count supports this clone. The rearrangement joins TRBV15 to TRBJ2-7, with TRBD2 identical over 13 bases. The CDR3 consists of 15 residues. V lost 3 bases and J lost 5; bases outside the gene matches: 4. In germline, CDR1 is LNHNV, CDR2 YYDKDF (reference sequence). The CDR3 is CATSSGLAGVNEQYF. The CDR3 DNA sequence: TGTGCCACCAGCAGCGGACTAGCGGGAGTCAACGAGCAGTACTTC.

This clone has a handful of counts. This chain links TRBV5-1 with TRBJ2-7, with 10 nucleotides matching TRBD2. The length of the CDR3 is 15 residues. Germline loops: CDR1 SGHRS, CDR2 YFSETQ. V lost 4 bases and J lost 4; bases outside the gene matches: 8. In DNA, the CDR3 is TGCGCCAGCAGCCGAACACTAGCGGGAACTTACGAGCAGTACTTC. This encodes CASSRTLAGTYEQYF.

J is TRBJ1-1 and V is TRBV5-1; D is possibly TRBD1 (5 bases). The V end lost 5 bases, the J end lost 4 bases, and 21 bases lay between the germline ends. Germline V gene sequence: CDR1 SGHRS, CDR2 YFSETQ. CDR3 length: 16 residues. The CDR3 region has the DNA TGCGCCAGCAGGACTGATCCGGGGGAAGGTGGCACTGAAGCTTTCTTT. It is translated as CASRTDPGEGGTEAFF.

The V gene is TRBV20-1, the J gene TRBJ1-1; D may be TRBD1 (6 bases). The germline V gene encodes CDR1 DFQATT and CDR2 SNEGSKA (reference sequence). This CDR3 is built from 11 residues. With 5 bases removed from V and 11 bases from J, the gap between germline ends came to 15 bases. For the CDR3, the DNA is TGCAGTGCTCTCCAGGGGTTCGTGGCTTTCTTT. It yields the protein CSALQGFVAFF.

The chain couples TRBV6-5 to TRBJ2-3; maybe TRBD1 (7 bases). CDR3 size: 13 residues. Germline V gene data show CDR1 as MNHEY and CDR2 as SVGAGI. V lost 7 bases, J lost 4 bases, and 12 bases lay in between. This CDR3 is CASKAGGSDTQYF. The CDR3 nucleotides read TGTGCCAGCAAGGCAGGGGGGTCAGATACGCAGTATTTT.

The genes are TRBV7-9 and TRBJ1-4; D gene unclear. The V and J ends lost 2 bases and 4 bases respectively, with 8 bases between them. Germline CDR1 SEHNR, CDR2 FQNEAQ (reference sequence). The CDR3 is 14 amino acids. CDR3: CASSLISSNEKLFF. The CDR3 nucleotides are TGTGCCAGCAGCTTAATATCGAGTAATGAAAAACTGTTTTTT.